This is a list of T cell receptor beta chains from one sample in a study of blood T cell repertoires in COVID-19. Here immunoSEQ multiplex PCR was the method, and the copy in TCRdb shows in-frame clones only, minus some. The repertoire consists of under 45,000 clones, with over 60% occurring once and the leading ten covering 28%. The sequencing input was peripheral blood. The receptors originated from a woman in her seventies with acute or convalescent COVID-19. Both conserved end residues are part of each CDR3. Each record gives: D gene, clone size, J gene, V gene, CDR3 DNA, CDR3 protein. The D gene is left open where the match is weak. Clone size is given for some rows only: seen once, a few or many times, or a class if the clone is expanded.

TRBD1 | - | TRBJ1-2 | TRBV7-9 | TGTGCCAGCAGCCTTCAGGGGGCTTGGTATGGCTACACCTTC | CASSLQGAWYGYTF
TRBD1 | - | TRBJ2-7 | TRBV2 | TGTGCCAGCAGAAGGGACAGGGCCACTTACGAGCAGTACTTC | CASRRDRATYEQYF
TRBD2 | - | TRBJ2-3 | TRBV19 | TGTGCCAGTAGTATGACTAGCGGGAGGTCAGATACGCAGTATTTT | CASSMTSGRSDTQYF
TRBD2 | - | TRBJ2-5 | TRBV28 | TGTGCCAGCAGTTTCGTAGGACTAGCTCAAGAGACCCAGTACTTC | CASSFVGLAQETQYF
- | - | TRBJ2-5 | TRBV7-6 | TGTGCCAGCAGCCCTAAAGAGACCCAGTACTTC | CASSPKETQYF
TRBD2 | - | TRBJ2-3 | TRBV6-1 | TGTGCCAGCAGTGAAATGGCGGGAGTAACAGATACGCAGTATTTT | CASSEMAGVTDTQYF
- | - | TRBJ1-5 | TRBV10-3 | TGTGCCATCAGTGAGTCGAATTCGGCAGGGTACAATCAGCCCCAGCATTTT | CAISESNSAGYNQPQHF
TRBD1 | - | TRBJ1-1 | TRBV29-1 | TGCAGCGGGGGACAGTCGAACACTGAAGCTTTCTTT | CSGGQSNTEAFF
- | - | TRBJ1-2 | TRBV3-1/TRBV3-2 | TGTGCCAGCAGCCGACAAACAGGGCTTGGCTACACCTTC | CASSRQTGLGYTF
TRBD1 | - | TRBJ1-5 | TRBV18 | TGTGCCAGCTCACCCCGACAGGGGGGTGATCAGCCCCAGCATTTT | CASSPRQGGDQPQHF
- | - | TRBJ1-4 | TRBV3-1/TRBV3-2 | TGTGCCAGCAGCCCAAGAAGGGTGGGGGCGTTTTTCGGTGAAAAACTGTTTTTT | CASSPRRVGAFFGEKLFF
- | - | TRBJ1-5 | TRBV28 | TGTGCCAGCAGTTTAGGAGGGGTTAGGAATCAGCCCCAGCATTTT | CASSLGGVRNQPQHF
TRBD2 | - | TRBJ2-1 | TRBV4-1 | TGCGCCAGCAGCCCGGGACTAGCGGGATACAATGAGCAGTTCTTC | CASSPGLAGYNEQFF
- | - | TRBJ2-3 | TRBV5-1 | TGCGCCAGCACCCCGGAGGGGAATACGCAGTATTTT | CASTPEGNTQYF
- | - | TRBJ2-2 | TRBV27 | TGTGCCAGCAGCCTGGGGCCAGGCTACACCGGGGAGCTGTTTTTT | CASSLGPGYTGELFF
TRBD1 | few | TRBJ2-7 | TRBV13 | TGTGCCAGCAGCAACGACAGGGGTTCCTACGAGCAGTACTTC | CASSNDRGSYEQYF
- | - | TRBJ2-3 | TRBV14 | TGTGCCAGCAGCCCCTCTCTCGGTACAGATACGCAGTATTTT | CASSPSLGTDTQYF
- | - | TRBJ1-5 | TRBV19 | TGTGCCAGTAGTTCTCCGGACAGCGGACGGCCCCAGCATTTT | CASSSPDSGRPQHF
TRBD1 | - | TRBJ1-4 | TRBV7-9 | TGTGCCAGCAGCTCTTCGACAGGGGTGAATGAAAAACTGTTTTTT | CASSSSTGVNEKLFF
- | - | TRBJ1-5 | TRBV7-8 | TGTGCCAGCAGCTTAGACCAGGTGCGTCAGCCCCAGCATTTT | CASSLDQVRQPQHF
TRBD2 | - | TRBJ2-1 | TRBV7-9 | TGTGCCAGCAGCCAGAATCGACTAGCGGGGGGCCTCTACAATGAGCAGTTCTTC | CASSQNRLAGGLYNEQFF
- | - | TRBJ2-1 | TRBV5-6 | TGTGCCAGCAGCGTGGGGTTTCAGGTCAATGAGCAGTTCTTC | CASSVGFQVNEQFF
- | once | TRBJ2-3 | TRBV5-1 | TGCGCCAGCAGCTTGGAGGAGTACACAGATACGCAGTATTTT | CASSLEEYTDTQYF
- | - | TRBJ1-4 | TRBV7-2 | TGTGCCAGCAGCCCGAAAATGAGTCCTAATGAAAAACTGTTTTTT | CASSPKMSPNEKLFF
- | - | TRBJ1-6 | TRBV5-4 | TGTGCCAGCAGCTTGGGTCAGGGGCATTCACCCCTCCACTTT | CASSLGQGHSPLHF